The entry below gives a single T cell receptor beta chain sequence along with its context. Antigen: not known. The CDR3 has 16 residues. CDR1 and CDR2 (germline): LNHDA, SQIVND (reference sequence). Trimming removed 0 bases from V and 6 bases from J; junction bases left unmatched: 5. This entry belongs to a study of T cell repertoires in cytomegalovirus infection. At the level of the study: A matching HLA type, together with CMV infection, was signaled by public TCR beta signatures. Study findings and constraints: HLA-C-restricted, CMV-specific TCR beta clonotypes were dominant ex vivo. Cumulative public TCR beta family frequency identified carriers of CMV plus the relevant HLA.

Using its own MiXCR run on the reads, TCRdb lists one record per CDR3 protein. The table includes 200,000 to 250,000 distinct CDR3 sequences, roughly an eighth detected once. The specimen was PBMCs. The J gene is TRBJ2-7, the V gene TRBV19; TRBD2 matches at 13 bases. The receptor's source is a human donor in good health (CMV status not recorded). Some clones in this sample may be carry-over from other donors' samples. The CDR3 nucleotides read TGTGCCAGTAGTATAGAACTAGCGGGAGGGTTGGGCGAGCAGTACTTC. This encodes CASSIELAGGLGEQYF.